This is a list of T cell receptor beta chains from one sample in a study of T cell changes during pregnancy in multiple sclerosis. Clones were sequenced by immunoSEQ multiplex PCR, and TCRdb holds only the in-frame ones, with some missing. The sample shows under 40,000 clones, approximately 93% of them seen only once. The starting material was CD8+ T cells from peripheral blood mononuclear cells, obtained in the third trimester of pregnancy. The receptors originated from a female donor with multiple sclerosis, enrolled in a pregnancy study. The CDR3 runs from the conserved cysteine through the conserved F or W. D genes are given only for firm matches. Rows may omit the clone size; those that give it use once, few, many or a size class.

clone_size d_call j_call v_call cdr3_aa cdr3_nt
few - TRBJ2-3 TRBV6-4 CASSEGERDTQYF TGTGCCAGCAGTGAAGGAGAGAGAGATACGCAGTATTTT
- TRBD2 TRBJ2-3 TRBV7-3 CASSPGGTDTQYF TGTGCCAGCAGCCCGGGGGGAACAGATACGCAGTATTTT
once TRBD2 TRBJ2-1 TRBV19 CASSLPAGAYNEQFF TGTGCCAGTAGTTTGCCAGCGGGGGCCTACAATGAGCAGTTCTTC
- - TRBJ2-5 TRBV11-2 CASSTPPRGLTRGETQYF TGTGCCAGCAGCACCCCCCCCCGAGGACTTACCAGGGGCGAGACCCAGTACTTC
- TRBD1 TRBJ1-1 TRBV15 CATSRSTTGWEEAFF TGTGCCACCAGCAGATCGACGACAGGGTGGGAGGAAGCTTTCTTT
- TRBD1 TRBJ2-3 TRBV9 CASSEDGTASTDTQYF TGTGCCAGCAGCGAAGACGGGACAGCTAGCACAGATACGCAGTATTTT
- TRBD1 TRBJ2-7 TRBV7-2 CASSWDSHYEQYF TGTGCCAGCAGCTGGGACAGTCACTACGAGCAGTACTTC
once - TRBJ2-7 TRBV19 CASSIVGGADAYEQYF TGTGCCAGTAGTATAGTAGGAGGGGCAGACGCCTACGAGCAGTACTTC
- - TRBJ1-2 TRBV10-3 CATQDSSNYGYTF TGTGCCACCCAGGACAGTTCTAACTATGGCTACACCTTC
- TRBD2 TRBJ2-4 TRBV19 CASSITIQRGGGNIQYF TGTGCCAGTAGTATTACGATCCAGCGGGGTGGGGGAAACATTCAGTACTTC
- - TRBJ1-1 TRBV19 CASSIVDLNTEAFF TGTGCCAGTAGTATTGTAGATTTGAACACTGAAGCTTTCTTT
- - TRBJ1-1 TRBV10-3 CAISGDVSGEAFF TGTGCCATCAGTGGTGATGTCTCGGGGGAAGCTTTCTTT
- - TRBJ1-6 TRBV20-1 CSVRGHSPLHF TGCAGTGTCAGGGGACATTCACCCCTCCACTTT
- - TRBJ1-4 TRBV7-9 CASSLEGAEKLFF TGTGCCAGCAGCTTAGAAGGGGCCGAAAAACTGTTTTTT
- - TRBJ1-1 TRBV12-5 CASGLGLPNTEAFF TGTGCTAGTGGTTTGGGACTTCCGAACACTGAAGCTTTCTTT
- TRBD1 TRBJ1-5 TRBV2 CASSTGGQPQHF TGTGCCAGCAGTACAGGGGGTCAGCCCCAGCATTTT
- - TRBJ2-3 TRBV27 CASSQGSTDTQYF TGTGCCAGCAGCCAGGGGAGCACAGATACGCAGTATTTT
once - TRBJ2-7 TRBV12-5 CATGGGVGGLFEQYF TGTGCTACCGGGGGAGGGGTAGGGGGGTTGTTCGAGCAGTACTTC